Sequencing of this T cell receptor (beta chain) was carried out in a study of blood T cell repertoires in COVID-19. The CDR3 extends over 12 amino acids. Losses at the gene ends were 2 bases for V and 10 bases for J; bases not matched to a gene: 5. The germline V gene has CDR1 SGHDT and CDR2 YYEEEE. Only in-frame clones appear in the TCRdb table, and some are missing; sequencing was by immunoSEQ multiplex PCR. The sample carries tens of thousands of clones, over 60% recorded once. The specimen sequenced was peripheral blood. The chain carries TRBV5-6 and TRBJ1-1, with 7 bases aligning to TRBD1. This TCR was recovered from a man aged 25-45 years with COVID-19, enrolled during active disease. In DNA form, the CDR3 reads TGTGCCAGCAGCTTCAACAGGGGCCGAGCTTTCTTT. Protein sequence: CASSFNRGRAFF.